This TCR beta chain was found in a study of T cells after yellow fever vaccination. Of note for this clonotype: The antigen remains undetermined.

TCRdb reanalysed the 5' RACE reads using MiXCR and keeps one entry per CDR3 protein. Of about 350,000 distinct CDR3 sequences in the sample, 12% were seen once. Study conclusions and caveats: Re-detected after boosting: most primary clones, 95% to 98% of CD4 and about 85% of CD8. Abundant clonotypes from the bulk population could get into FACS-sorted repertoires as contaminants. A secondary response was less intense yet reached its peak sooner, at day 5 versus 15.

The CDR3 totals 12 residues. Between the trimmed V and J ends, which lost 6 bases and 6 bases, there was a span of 10 bases. Germline values: CDR1 SEHNR, CDR2 FQNEAQ (reference sequence). The sequenced sample was CD4+ T cells sorted from PBMCs, obtained 15 days after the yellow fever booster vaccination. The TCR sequence derives from a young man who received the YFV17D yellow fever vaccine. The genes are TRBV7-9 and TRBJ2-3; no clear D gene. CDR3: CASRPPYDTQYF. CDR3 sequence (DNA): TGTGCCAGCAGACCCCCCTACGATACGCAGTATTTT.